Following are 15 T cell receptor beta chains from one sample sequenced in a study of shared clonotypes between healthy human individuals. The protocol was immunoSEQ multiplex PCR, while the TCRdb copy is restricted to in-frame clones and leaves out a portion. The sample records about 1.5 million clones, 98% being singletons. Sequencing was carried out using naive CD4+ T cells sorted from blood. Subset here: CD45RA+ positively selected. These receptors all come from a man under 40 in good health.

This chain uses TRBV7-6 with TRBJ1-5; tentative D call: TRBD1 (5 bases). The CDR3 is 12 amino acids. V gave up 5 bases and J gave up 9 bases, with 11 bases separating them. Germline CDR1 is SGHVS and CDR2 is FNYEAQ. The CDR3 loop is CASSRPGGPQHF. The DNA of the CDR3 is TGTGCCAGCAGCCGCCCGGGGGGGCCCCAGCATTTT.

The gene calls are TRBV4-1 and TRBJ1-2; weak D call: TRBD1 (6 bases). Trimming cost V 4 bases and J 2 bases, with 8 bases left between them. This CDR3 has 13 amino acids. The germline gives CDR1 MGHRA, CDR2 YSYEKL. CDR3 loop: CASSPGQNYGYTF. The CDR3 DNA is TGCGCCAGCAGCCCTGGACAGAACTATGGCTACACCTTC.

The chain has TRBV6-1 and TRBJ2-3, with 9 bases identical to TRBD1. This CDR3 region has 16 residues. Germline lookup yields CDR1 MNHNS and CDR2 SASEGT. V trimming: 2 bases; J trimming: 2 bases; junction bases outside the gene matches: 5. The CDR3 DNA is TGTGCCAGCAGTGAAATGACAGGGGGTCCCACAGATACGCAGTATTTT. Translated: CASSEMTGGPTDTQYF.

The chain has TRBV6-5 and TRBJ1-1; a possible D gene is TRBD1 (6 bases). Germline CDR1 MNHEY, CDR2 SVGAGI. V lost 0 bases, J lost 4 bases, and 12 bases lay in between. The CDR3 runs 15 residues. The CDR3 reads CASSYSRGYGTEAFF. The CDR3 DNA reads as TGTGCCAGCAGTTACTCTAGGGGGTATGGCACTGAAGCTTTCTTT.

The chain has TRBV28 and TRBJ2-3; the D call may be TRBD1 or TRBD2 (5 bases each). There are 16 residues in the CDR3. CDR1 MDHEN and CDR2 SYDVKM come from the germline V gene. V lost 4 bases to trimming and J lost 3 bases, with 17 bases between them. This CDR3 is CASSSSSGRKTDTQYF. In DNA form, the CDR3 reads TGTGCCAGCAGTTCCTCCTCGGGACGTAAAACAGATACGCAGTATTTT.

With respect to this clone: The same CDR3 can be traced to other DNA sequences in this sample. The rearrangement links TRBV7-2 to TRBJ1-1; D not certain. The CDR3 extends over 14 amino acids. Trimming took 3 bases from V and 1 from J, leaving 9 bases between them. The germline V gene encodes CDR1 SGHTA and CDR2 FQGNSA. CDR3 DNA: TGTGCCAGCAGCTTGGCGGCGGGGAACACTGAAGCTTTCTTT. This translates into CASSLAAGNTEAFF.

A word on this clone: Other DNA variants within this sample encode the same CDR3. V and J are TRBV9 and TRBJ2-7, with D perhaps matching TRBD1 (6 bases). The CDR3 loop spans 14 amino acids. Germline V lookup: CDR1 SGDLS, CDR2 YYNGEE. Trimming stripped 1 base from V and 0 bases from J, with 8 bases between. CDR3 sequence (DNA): TGTGCCAGCAGCGTAACAGGGAGCTCCTACGAGCAGTACTTC. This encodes CASSVTGSSYEQYF. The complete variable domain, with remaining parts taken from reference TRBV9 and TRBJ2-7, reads DSGVTQTPKHLITATGQRVTLRCSPRSGDLSVYWYQQSLDQGLQFLIQYYNGEERAKGNILERFSAQQFPDLHSELNLSSLELGDSALYFCASSVTGSSYEQYFGPGTRLTVT.

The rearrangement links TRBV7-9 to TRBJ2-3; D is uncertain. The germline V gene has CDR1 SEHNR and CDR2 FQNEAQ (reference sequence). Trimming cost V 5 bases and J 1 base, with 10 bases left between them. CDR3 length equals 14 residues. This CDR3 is CASSIQAGTDTQYF. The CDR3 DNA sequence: TGTGCCAGCAGCATTCAGGCGGGCACAGATACGCAGTATTTT.

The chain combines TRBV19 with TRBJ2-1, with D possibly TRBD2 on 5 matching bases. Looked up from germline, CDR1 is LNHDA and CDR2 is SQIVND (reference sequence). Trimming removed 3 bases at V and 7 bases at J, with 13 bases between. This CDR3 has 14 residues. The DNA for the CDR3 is TGTGCCAGTAGTATTCGCGGGTCGTGGAATGAGCAGTTCTTC. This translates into CASSIRGSWNEQFF.

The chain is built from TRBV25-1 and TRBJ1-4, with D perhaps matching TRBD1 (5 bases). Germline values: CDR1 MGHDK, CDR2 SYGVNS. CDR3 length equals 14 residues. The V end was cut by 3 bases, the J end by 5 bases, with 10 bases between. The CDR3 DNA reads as TGTGCCAGCAGTGAGGAGGGGCCAAATGAAAAACTGTTTTTT. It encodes CASSEEGPNEKLFF.

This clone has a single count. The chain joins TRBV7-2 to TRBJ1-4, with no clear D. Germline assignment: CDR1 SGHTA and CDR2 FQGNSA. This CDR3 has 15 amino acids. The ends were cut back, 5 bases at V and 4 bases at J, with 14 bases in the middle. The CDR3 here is CASSLRTWGNEKLFF. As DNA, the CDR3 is TGTGCCAGCAGCCTGAGGACTTGGGGTAATGAAAAACTGTTTTTT.

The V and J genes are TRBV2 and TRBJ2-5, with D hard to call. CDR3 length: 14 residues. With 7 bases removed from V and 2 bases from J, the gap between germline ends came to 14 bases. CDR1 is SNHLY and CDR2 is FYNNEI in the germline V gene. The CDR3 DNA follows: TGTGCCAGCAAGCTGATAACCGTACAAGAGACCCAGTACTTC. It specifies CASKLITVQETQYF.

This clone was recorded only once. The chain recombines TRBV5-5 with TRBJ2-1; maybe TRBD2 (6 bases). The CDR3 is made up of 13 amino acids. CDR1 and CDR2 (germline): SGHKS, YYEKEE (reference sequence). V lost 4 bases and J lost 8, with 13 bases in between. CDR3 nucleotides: TGTGCCAGCAGCCCCGCGCGGGGTCATGAGCAGTTCTTC. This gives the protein CASSPARGHEQFF.

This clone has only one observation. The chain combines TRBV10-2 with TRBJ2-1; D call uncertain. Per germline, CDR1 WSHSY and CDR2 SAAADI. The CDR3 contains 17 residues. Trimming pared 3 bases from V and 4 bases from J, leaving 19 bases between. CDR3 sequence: CASSEWAGIFSYNEQFF. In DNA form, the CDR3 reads TGCGCCAGCAGTGAATGGGCAGGAATATTCTCTTACAATGAGCAGTTCTTC.

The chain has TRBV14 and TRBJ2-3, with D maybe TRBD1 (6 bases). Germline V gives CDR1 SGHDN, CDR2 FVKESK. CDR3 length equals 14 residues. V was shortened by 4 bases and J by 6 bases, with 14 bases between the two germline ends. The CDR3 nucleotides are TGTGCCAGCAGCCCGCCGGCACAGGGTGATACGCAGTATTTT. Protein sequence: CASSPPAQGDTQYF.